A selection of T cell receptor beta chains follows, all from one sample in a study of T cell changes during pregnancy in multiple sclerosis. This table comes from immunoSEQ multiplex PCR, and its TCRdb copy is limited to in-frame clones, with some not included. This sample has 39,000 or so clones; nearly 95% occur once, and the top ten carry roughly 0.38%. The source material was CD4+ T cells from peripheral blood mononuclear cells, sampled after pregnancy. The receptors derive from a female donor in good health, enrolled as a control in a pregnancy study. CDR3s include the opening cysteine and the closing phenylalanine or tryptophan. The D gene is left open where the match is weak. A clone size is listed for some rows: how often the clone was seen (once, few, many), or a class if it is expanded.

clone_size: NA; j_call: TRBJ1-3; v_call: TRBV10-3; d_call: NA; cdr3_aa: CAISADIVSGNTIYF; cdr3_nt: TGTGCCATCAGTGCGGACATCGTTTCTGGAAACACCATATATTTT
clone_size: few; j_call: TRBJ2-7; v_call: TRBV6-5; d_call: TRBD2; cdr3_aa: CATLRLAGAEQYF; cdr3_nt: TGTGCCACCCTGAGACTAGCGGGAGCCGAGCAGTACTTC
clone_size: NA; j_call: TRBJ2-7; v_call: TRBV4-3; d_call: NA; cdr3_aa: CASSQDRLPSSEQYF; cdr3_nt: TGCGCCAGCAGCCAAGATCGTCTACCCTCGAGCGAGCAGTACTTC
clone_size: NA; j_call: TRBJ2-3; v_call: TRBV29-1; d_call: NA; cdr3_aa: CSVRDTRSSTDTQYF; cdr3_nt: TGCAGCGTTCGGGACACTAGATCTAGCACAGATACGCAGTATTTT
clone_size: NA; j_call: TRBJ2-3; v_call: TRBV29-1; d_call: NA; cdr3_aa: CSVDSGFTDTQYF; cdr3_nt: TGCAGCGTTGACTCCGGGTTTACAGATACGCAGTATTTT
clone_size: NA; j_call: TRBJ1-2; v_call: TRBV11-3; d_call: NA; cdr3_aa: CASSSYTGADSGYTF; cdr3_nt: TGTGCCAGCAGTTCCTATACGGGAGCCGATTCCGGCTACACCTTC
clone_size: NA; j_call: TRBJ1-6; v_call: TRBV6-1; d_call: NA; cdr3_aa: CASSEGLGGGTYNSPLHF; cdr3_nt: TGTGCCAGCAGTGAAGGCCTCGGGGGAGGCACCTATAATTCACCCCTCCACTTT
clone_size: NA; j_call: TRBJ2-3; v_call: TRBV5-6; d_call: TRBD2; cdr3_aa: CASSLASGGRAF; cdr3_nt: TGTGCCAGCAGCTTAGCGAGCGGGGGGCGCGCTTTT
clone_size: NA; j_call: TRBJ2-7; v_call: TRBV28; d_call: NA; cdr3_aa: CASSPLGNEQYF; cdr3_nt: TGTGCCAGCAGCCCGCTAGGAAACGAGCAGTACTTC
clone_size: NA; j_call: TRBJ2-3; v_call: TRBV5-1; d_call: TRBD2; cdr3_aa: CASSSVRAGGPPDTQYF; cdr3_nt: TGCGCCAGCAGCTCCGTTAGAGCGGGAGGGCCGCCAGATACGCAGTATTTT
clone_size: NA; j_call: TRBJ2-2; v_call: TRBV7-9; d_call: TRBD2; cdr3_aa: CASSNRGTSGGHTGELFF; cdr3_nt: TGTGCCAGCAGCAATAGAGGGACTAGCGGGGGACACACCGGGGAGCTGTTTTTT
clone_size: NA; j_call: TRBJ2-1; v_call: TRBV6-5; d_call: NA; cdr3_aa: CASSYSAGPYNEQFF; cdr3_nt: TGTGCCAGCAGTTACTCGGCGGGGCCCTACAATGAGCAGTTCTTC
clone_size: NA; j_call: TRBJ2-5; v_call: TRBV7-2; d_call: NA; cdr3_aa: CASSLGGRNQETQYF; cdr3_nt: TGTGCCAGCAGCTTGGGGGGAAGGAACCAAGAGACCCAGTACTTC
clone_size: NA; j_call: TRBJ1-2; v_call: TRBV19; d_call: TRBD1; cdr3_aa: CASSIVPGQGYGYTF; cdr3_nt: TGTGCCAGTAGTATAGTTCCCGGACAGGGTTATGGCTACACCTTC
clone_size: NA; j_call: TRBJ2-4; v_call: TRBV28; d_call: TRBD2; cdr3_aa: CASSLTGRDIQYF; cdr3_nt: TGTGCCAGCAGTTTAACCGGGAGGGACATTCAGTACTTC
clone_size: NA; j_call: TRBJ1-2; v_call: TRBV27; d_call: TRBD1; cdr3_aa: CASSPRGRIYGYTF; cdr3_nt: TGTGCCAGCAGCCCCAGGGGGCGCATCTATGGCTACACCTTC
clone_size: NA; j_call: TRBJ1-4; v_call: TRBV19; d_call: TRBD1; cdr3_aa: CASSIGDRDNEKLFF; cdr3_nt: TGTGCCAGTAGTATTGGGGACAGAGATAATGAAAAACTGTTTTTT
clone_size: NA; j_call: TRBJ2-1; v_call: TRBV29-1; d_call: NA; cdr3_aa: CSVGAISYNEQFF; cdr3_nt: TGCAGCGTTGGAGCTATCTCCTACAATGAGCAGTTCTTC
clone_size: NA; j_call: TRBJ2-1; v_call: TRBV29-1; d_call: TRBD1; cdr3_aa: CSARQGAGHEQFF; cdr3_nt: TGCAGCGCTCGACAGGGGGCTGGGCATGAGCAGTTCTTC
clone_size: NA; j_call: TRBJ2-5; v_call: TRBV9; d_call: TRBD2; cdr3_aa: CASSFLPTSSQETQYF; cdr3_nt: TGTGCCAGCAGCTTCCTCCCGACTAGCTCCCAAGAGACCCAGTACTTC
clone_size: NA; j_call: TRBJ2-2; v_call: TRBV4-1; d_call: NA; cdr3_aa: CASSPPGRGNTGELFF; cdr3_nt: TGCGCCAGCAGCCCTCCCGGGCGGGGGAACACCGGGGAGCTGTTTTTT
clone_size: NA; j_call: TRBJ2-7; v_call: TRBV19; d_call: NA; cdr3_aa: CASSIGRGNEQYF; cdr3_nt: TGTGCCAGTAGTATAGGCAGGGGTAACGAGCAGTACTTC